A single sample is the source of the 26 T cell receptor beta chains below, sequenced in a study of blood T cell repertoires in COVID-19. Method: immunoSEQ multiplex PCR; TCRdb's copy keeps in-frame clones and lacks some. The table records tens of thousands of clones, under 80% of them present only once. Material for sequencing was peripheral blood. The source is a human donor in a cohort sampled during active COVID-19.

The chain is built from TRBV11-1 and TRBJ2-7; D unresolved. This CDR3 spans 11 amino acids. Germline CDR1 reads SGHAT; CDR2 reads FQDESV (reference sequence). The germline V and J ends were trimmed by 4 bases and 5 bases, with 6 bases remaining between them. DNA for the CDR3: TGTGCCAGCAGCTCGTTCGACGAGCAGTACTTC. Encoded protein: CASSSFDEQYF.

This chain links TRBV7-9 with TRBJ2-1; 7 bases match TRBD1. This CDR3 spans 14 amino acids. Germline V gene lookup returns CDR1 SEHNR and CDR2 FQNEAQ (reference sequence). V lost 5 bases and J lost 9; bases outside the gene matches: 10. CDR3 bases: TGTGCCAGCAGCGCGTCAGGGGGTAGGAGTGAGCAGTTCTTC. Protein product: CASSASGGRSEQFF.

The rearrangement uses TRBV19 and TRBJ2-6, with 8 nucleotides matching TRBD1. CDR1 is LNHDA, CDR2 SQIVND, per germline (reference sequence). This CDR3 is built from 19 residues. The V segment lost 6 bases and the J segment 2 bases; nucleotides outside the gene matches: 15. The DNA for the CDR3 is TGTGCCAGTAGCCCAAGCCGGGACAGGTCTCAGGCTGGGGCCAACGTCCTGACTTTC. It encodes CASSPSRDRSQAGANVLTF.

This clone has only one observation. V gene TRBV7-2 combines with J gene TRBJ2-2; D may be TRBD2 (6 bases). Looked up from germline, CDR1 is SGHTA and CDR2 is FQGNSA. The CDR3 length is 15 residues. Between the trimmed V and J ends, which lost 8 bases and 5 bases, there was a span of 18 bases. The CDR3 sequence is CASSRLPTSTGELFF. CDR3 coding DNA: TGTGCCAGCTCCCGACTCCCGACTAGTACCGGGGAGCTGTTTTTT. Combining the CDR3 with reference TRBV7-2 and TRBJ2-2 gives the whole variable domain GAGVSQSPSNKVTEKGKDVELRCDPISGHTALYWYRQSLGQGLEFLIYFQGNSAPDKSGLPSDRFSAERTGGSVSTLTIQRTQQEDSAVYLCASSRLPTSTGELFFGEGSRLTVL.

The table lists this clone with a few counts. The CDR3 region is CSVLFATNEKLFF. In DNA, the CDR3 is TGCAGCGTTTTGTTCGCAACTAATGAAAAACTGTTTTTT. The rearrangement joins TRBV29-1 to TRBJ1-4; D unresolved. Germline CDR1 is SQVTM and CDR2 is ANQGSEA. Trimming removed 5 bases from V and 0 bases from J, with 7 bases in between. The CDR3 runs to 13 residues. Full variable domain (outside the CDR3, taken from reference TRBV29-1 and TRBJ1-4): SAVISQKPSRDICQRGTSLTIQCQVDSQVTMMFWYRQQPGQSLTLIATANQGSEATYESGFVIDKFPISRPNLTFSTLTVSNMSPEDSSIYLCSVLFATNEKLFFGSGTQLSVL.

V usage is TRBV10-3 and J usage is TRBJ2-7, with TRBD1 as a possible D gene (6 bases). The length of the CDR3 is 13 residues. V lost 10 bases and J lost 2, with 15 bases in between. Germline loops: CDR1 ENHRY, CDR2 SYGVKD. CDR3 amino acids: CATGTPQPYEQYF. DNA of the CDR3: TGTGCCACGGGGACACCTCAACCCTACGAGCAGTACTTC.

The chain combines TRBV6-5 with TRBJ2-7, with D maybe TRBD1 (6 bases). V lost 0 bases and J lost 5, with 14 bases in between. This CDR3 is built from 15 residues. Germline values: CDR1 MNHEY, CDR2 SVGAGI. For the CDR3, the DNA is TGTGCCAGCAGTTACTCGAGGGCAGGGGTGGACGAGCAGTACTTC. Translation: CASSYSRAGVDEQYF.

The rearrangement joins TRBV6-5 to TRBJ2-1, with TRBD1 matching 8 bases. Germline V lookup: CDR1 MNHEY, CDR2 SVGAGI. CDR3 length: 14 amino acids. Trimming took 6 bases from V and 3 from J; bases not matched to a gene: 4. CDR3 DNA sequence: TGTGCCAGCAGAACCGGACAGGGCTACAATGAGCAGTTCTTC. Amino acid sequence: CASRTGQGYNEQFF.

V gene TRBV7-2 combines with J gene TRBJ2-7; 8 nucleotides line up with TRBD1. There are 15 residues in the CDR3. Looked up from germline, CDR1 is SGHTA and CDR2 is FQGNSA. V shed 4 bases, J shed 4 bases, and the junction held 9 bases outside the gene matches. CDR3 in amino acids: CASSSRGRVPYEQYF. The CDR3 coding sequence is TGTGCCAGCAGCTCCAGGGGGCGCGTACCTTACGAGCAGTACTTC.

This rearrangement joins TRBV18 to TRBJ2-6; TRBD1 matches 7 bases. CDR1 is KGHSH and CDR2 is LQKENI in the germline V gene. With V trimmed by 3 bases and J by 0 bases, 11 bases remained unmatched. The CDR3 covers 19 residues. The DNA of the CDR3 is TGTGCCAGCTCACCTATTACCGGGACAGCTAGCTCTGGGGCCAACGTCCTGACTTTC. This encodes CASSPITGTASSGANVLTF.

In this sample, this clone turned up a few times. The chain uses TRBV28 and TRBJ1-5; D possibly corresponds to TRBD1 (5 bases). Germline V lookup: CDR1 MDHEN, CDR2 SYDVKM. This CDR3 region has 17 residues. V was shortened by 3 bases and J by 0 bases, with 15 bases between the two germline ends. The CDR3 nucleotides are TGTGCCAGCAGTTTGGGGCAGGGATTCGGTAGCAATCAGCCCCAGCATTTT. This codes for CASSLGQGFGSNQPQHF.

The rearrangement uses TRBV5-3 and TRBJ1-5; 8 nucleotides align to TRBD1. TRBV5-3 is an ORF, with its function uncertain. V dropped 4 bases and J dropped 1; count of bases not matched to a gene: 4. CDR3 length equals 15 residues. CDR3 nucleotide sequence: TGTGCCAGAAGCGTTCACAGGGGGAGCAATCAGCCCCAGCATTTT. Its protein is CARSVHRGSNQPQHF.

CDR3 amino acids: CASSSHGAEAFF. The CDR3 region has the DNA TGTGCCAGCAGCTCCCACGGAGCTGAAGCTTTCTTT. The chain links TRBV11-3 to TRBJ1-1; D gene ambiguous. The germline V and J ends were trimmed by 4 bases and 6 bases, with 9 bases remaining between them. Germline V gene sequence: CDR1 SGHNT, CDR2 YENEEA. The CDR3 is 12 residues long.

This rearrangement joins TRBV19 to TRBJ2-2; D might be TRBD1 (5 bases). This CDR3 spans 14 amino acids. Germline CDR1 is LNHDA and CDR2 is SQIVND (reference sequence). Trimming took 3 bases from V and 1 from J, leaving 6 bases between them. CDR3 protein: CASSITGNTGELFF. CDR3 DNA sequence: TGTGCCAGTAGTATCACAGGGAACACCGGGGAGCTGTTTTTT.

This clone was detected a few times. This rearrangement joins TRBV28 to TRBJ2-7; D is uncertain. The CDR3 spans 11 residues. The V end lost 3 bases, the J end lost 2 bases, and 2 bases lay between the germline ends. Germline V CDR1 and CDR2: MDHEN, SYDVKM. CDR3: CASSFTYEQYF. CDR3 in DNA: TGTGCCAGCAGTTTCACCTACGAGCAGTACTTC.

J is TRBJ1-4 and V is TRBV4-3; TRBD1 matches at 10 bases. Germline V lookup: CDR1 LGHNA, CDR2 YSLEER. V lost 1 base to trimming and J lost 8 bases; unmatched junction nucleotides: 7. This CDR3 region has 16 residues. In DNA form, the CDR3 reads TGCGCCAGCAGCCAAGCATGGGACAGGGGAGAGGAAAAACTGTTTTTT. This sequence encodes CASSQAWDRGEEKLFF.

The genes are TRBV4-2 and TRBJ2-7; unclear D gene. The CDR3 has 16 residues. Trimming pared 2 bases from V and 3 bases from J, leaving 17 bases between. The V gene's germline CDR1 is LGHNA and CDR2 YNFKEQ. The CDR3 region has the DNA TGTGCCAGCAGCCAATCAGTTAGCCGCGATCTCTACGAGCAGTACTTC. Translated: CASSQSVSRDLYEQYF.

The chain carries TRBV5-6 and TRBJ2-2; D may be TRBD1 (6 bases). V was shortened by 3 bases and J by 2 bases, with 11 bases between the two germline ends. The CDR3 extends over 15 amino acids. CDR1 SGHDT and CDR2 YYEEEE come from the germline V gene. CDR3 DNA: TGTGCCAGCAGCTCGCGGACAGTTAACACCGGGGAGCTGTTTTTT. It encodes CASSSRTVNTGELFF.

The gene calls are TRBV18 and TRBJ2-1; TRBD2 matches at 7 bases. The CDR3 has 16 amino acids. V shed 0 bases and J 4 bases; nucleotides not matched to a gene: 6. Germline V lookup: CDR1 KGHSH, CDR2 LQKENI. The DNA for the CDR3 is TGTGCCAGCTCACCACCTTCCGGCGGGAGTTACAATGAGCAGTTCTTC. This encodes CASSPPSGGSYNEQFF.

The chain recombines TRBV7-9 with TRBJ1-1; D unresolved. V gave up 3 bases and J gave up 0 bases, with 8 bases separating them. This CDR3 contains 14 residues. Germline CDR1 and CDR2: SEHNR and FQNEAQ (reference sequence). CDR3 coding DNA: TGTGCCAGCAGCTTGTCGGGGATGAACACTGAAGCTTTCTTT. As protein: CASSLSGMNTEAFF.

CDR3 nucleotides: TGTGCCAGCTCACCAGGGGGGACAGGGAATTCACCCCTCCACTTT. This sequence encodes CASSPGGTGNSPLHF. The chain links TRBV18 to TRBJ1-6; 9 bases agree with TRBD1. There are 15 residues in the CDR3. Germline V gene sequence: CDR1 KGHSH, CDR2 LQKENI. V shed 2 bases and J 7 bases; nucleotides not matched to a gene: 3. The full variable domain, rest sourced from reference TRBV18 and TRBJ1-6, is NAGVMQNPRHLVRRRGQEARLRCSPMKGHSHVYWYRQLPEEGLKFMVYLQKENIIDESGMPKERFSAEFPKEGPSILRIQQVVRGDSAAYFCASSPGGTGNSPLHFGNGTRLTVT.

This chain uses TRBV7-3 with TRBJ1-1; D perhaps matches TRBD1 (6 bases). The ends were cut back, 0 bases at V and 2 bases at J, with 13 bases in the middle. The CDR3 consists of 16 residues. The germline V gene encodes CDR1 SGHTA and CDR2 FQGTGA. For the CDR3, the DNA is TGTGCCAGCAGCTTAACAGGGCCAGGGGTTAACACTGAAGCTTTCTTT. As protein: CASSLTGPGVNTEAFF.

The chain employs TRBV29-1 and TRBJ1-1; 8 nucleotides line up with TRBD1. V shed 7 bases and J 4 bases; nucleotides not matched to a gene: 8. CDR3 length: 13 amino acids. The germline V gene has CDR1 SQVTM and CDR2 ANQGSEA. The CDR3 DNA reads as TGCAGCGCTTCGGACAGGGAAGGCACTGAAGCTTTCTTT. Its protein product is CSASDREGTEAFF.

The chain recombines TRBV2 with TRBJ2-3; D possibly corresponds to TRBD2 (6 bases). The CDR3 length is 12 residues. The germline V and J ends were trimmed by 6 bases and 6 bases, with 10 bases remaining between them. Per the germline V gene, CDR1 is SNHLY and CDR2 is FYNNEI. As DNA, the CDR3 is TGTGCCAGCAGACTAGCAGCGGATACGCAGTATTTT. Residues: CASRLAADTQYF.

This rearrangement joins TRBV10-2 to TRBJ2-1, with 9 bases matching TRBD2. Trimming took 6 bases from V and 8 from J; bases not matched to a gene: 8. The germline CDR1 and CDR2 sequences are WSHSY and SAAADI. The CDR3 length is 14 residues. The CDR3 DNA sequence: TGCGCCAGCAGGGGGGGACTAGCTCTGGATGAGCAGTTCTTC. This gives the protein CASRGGLALDEQFF.

The chain links TRBV7-8 to TRBJ2-2; possible D gene TRBD2, 5 bases. CDR1 is SGHVS and CDR2 is FQNEAQ in the germline V gene. The CDR3 extends over 16 amino acids. Trimming cost V 1 base and J 0 bases, with 9 bases left between them. CDR3 coding DNA: TGTGCCAGCAGCTTAGAGTCGGGAACGAACACCGGGGAGCTGTTTTTT. Its protein product is CASSLESGTNTGELFF.